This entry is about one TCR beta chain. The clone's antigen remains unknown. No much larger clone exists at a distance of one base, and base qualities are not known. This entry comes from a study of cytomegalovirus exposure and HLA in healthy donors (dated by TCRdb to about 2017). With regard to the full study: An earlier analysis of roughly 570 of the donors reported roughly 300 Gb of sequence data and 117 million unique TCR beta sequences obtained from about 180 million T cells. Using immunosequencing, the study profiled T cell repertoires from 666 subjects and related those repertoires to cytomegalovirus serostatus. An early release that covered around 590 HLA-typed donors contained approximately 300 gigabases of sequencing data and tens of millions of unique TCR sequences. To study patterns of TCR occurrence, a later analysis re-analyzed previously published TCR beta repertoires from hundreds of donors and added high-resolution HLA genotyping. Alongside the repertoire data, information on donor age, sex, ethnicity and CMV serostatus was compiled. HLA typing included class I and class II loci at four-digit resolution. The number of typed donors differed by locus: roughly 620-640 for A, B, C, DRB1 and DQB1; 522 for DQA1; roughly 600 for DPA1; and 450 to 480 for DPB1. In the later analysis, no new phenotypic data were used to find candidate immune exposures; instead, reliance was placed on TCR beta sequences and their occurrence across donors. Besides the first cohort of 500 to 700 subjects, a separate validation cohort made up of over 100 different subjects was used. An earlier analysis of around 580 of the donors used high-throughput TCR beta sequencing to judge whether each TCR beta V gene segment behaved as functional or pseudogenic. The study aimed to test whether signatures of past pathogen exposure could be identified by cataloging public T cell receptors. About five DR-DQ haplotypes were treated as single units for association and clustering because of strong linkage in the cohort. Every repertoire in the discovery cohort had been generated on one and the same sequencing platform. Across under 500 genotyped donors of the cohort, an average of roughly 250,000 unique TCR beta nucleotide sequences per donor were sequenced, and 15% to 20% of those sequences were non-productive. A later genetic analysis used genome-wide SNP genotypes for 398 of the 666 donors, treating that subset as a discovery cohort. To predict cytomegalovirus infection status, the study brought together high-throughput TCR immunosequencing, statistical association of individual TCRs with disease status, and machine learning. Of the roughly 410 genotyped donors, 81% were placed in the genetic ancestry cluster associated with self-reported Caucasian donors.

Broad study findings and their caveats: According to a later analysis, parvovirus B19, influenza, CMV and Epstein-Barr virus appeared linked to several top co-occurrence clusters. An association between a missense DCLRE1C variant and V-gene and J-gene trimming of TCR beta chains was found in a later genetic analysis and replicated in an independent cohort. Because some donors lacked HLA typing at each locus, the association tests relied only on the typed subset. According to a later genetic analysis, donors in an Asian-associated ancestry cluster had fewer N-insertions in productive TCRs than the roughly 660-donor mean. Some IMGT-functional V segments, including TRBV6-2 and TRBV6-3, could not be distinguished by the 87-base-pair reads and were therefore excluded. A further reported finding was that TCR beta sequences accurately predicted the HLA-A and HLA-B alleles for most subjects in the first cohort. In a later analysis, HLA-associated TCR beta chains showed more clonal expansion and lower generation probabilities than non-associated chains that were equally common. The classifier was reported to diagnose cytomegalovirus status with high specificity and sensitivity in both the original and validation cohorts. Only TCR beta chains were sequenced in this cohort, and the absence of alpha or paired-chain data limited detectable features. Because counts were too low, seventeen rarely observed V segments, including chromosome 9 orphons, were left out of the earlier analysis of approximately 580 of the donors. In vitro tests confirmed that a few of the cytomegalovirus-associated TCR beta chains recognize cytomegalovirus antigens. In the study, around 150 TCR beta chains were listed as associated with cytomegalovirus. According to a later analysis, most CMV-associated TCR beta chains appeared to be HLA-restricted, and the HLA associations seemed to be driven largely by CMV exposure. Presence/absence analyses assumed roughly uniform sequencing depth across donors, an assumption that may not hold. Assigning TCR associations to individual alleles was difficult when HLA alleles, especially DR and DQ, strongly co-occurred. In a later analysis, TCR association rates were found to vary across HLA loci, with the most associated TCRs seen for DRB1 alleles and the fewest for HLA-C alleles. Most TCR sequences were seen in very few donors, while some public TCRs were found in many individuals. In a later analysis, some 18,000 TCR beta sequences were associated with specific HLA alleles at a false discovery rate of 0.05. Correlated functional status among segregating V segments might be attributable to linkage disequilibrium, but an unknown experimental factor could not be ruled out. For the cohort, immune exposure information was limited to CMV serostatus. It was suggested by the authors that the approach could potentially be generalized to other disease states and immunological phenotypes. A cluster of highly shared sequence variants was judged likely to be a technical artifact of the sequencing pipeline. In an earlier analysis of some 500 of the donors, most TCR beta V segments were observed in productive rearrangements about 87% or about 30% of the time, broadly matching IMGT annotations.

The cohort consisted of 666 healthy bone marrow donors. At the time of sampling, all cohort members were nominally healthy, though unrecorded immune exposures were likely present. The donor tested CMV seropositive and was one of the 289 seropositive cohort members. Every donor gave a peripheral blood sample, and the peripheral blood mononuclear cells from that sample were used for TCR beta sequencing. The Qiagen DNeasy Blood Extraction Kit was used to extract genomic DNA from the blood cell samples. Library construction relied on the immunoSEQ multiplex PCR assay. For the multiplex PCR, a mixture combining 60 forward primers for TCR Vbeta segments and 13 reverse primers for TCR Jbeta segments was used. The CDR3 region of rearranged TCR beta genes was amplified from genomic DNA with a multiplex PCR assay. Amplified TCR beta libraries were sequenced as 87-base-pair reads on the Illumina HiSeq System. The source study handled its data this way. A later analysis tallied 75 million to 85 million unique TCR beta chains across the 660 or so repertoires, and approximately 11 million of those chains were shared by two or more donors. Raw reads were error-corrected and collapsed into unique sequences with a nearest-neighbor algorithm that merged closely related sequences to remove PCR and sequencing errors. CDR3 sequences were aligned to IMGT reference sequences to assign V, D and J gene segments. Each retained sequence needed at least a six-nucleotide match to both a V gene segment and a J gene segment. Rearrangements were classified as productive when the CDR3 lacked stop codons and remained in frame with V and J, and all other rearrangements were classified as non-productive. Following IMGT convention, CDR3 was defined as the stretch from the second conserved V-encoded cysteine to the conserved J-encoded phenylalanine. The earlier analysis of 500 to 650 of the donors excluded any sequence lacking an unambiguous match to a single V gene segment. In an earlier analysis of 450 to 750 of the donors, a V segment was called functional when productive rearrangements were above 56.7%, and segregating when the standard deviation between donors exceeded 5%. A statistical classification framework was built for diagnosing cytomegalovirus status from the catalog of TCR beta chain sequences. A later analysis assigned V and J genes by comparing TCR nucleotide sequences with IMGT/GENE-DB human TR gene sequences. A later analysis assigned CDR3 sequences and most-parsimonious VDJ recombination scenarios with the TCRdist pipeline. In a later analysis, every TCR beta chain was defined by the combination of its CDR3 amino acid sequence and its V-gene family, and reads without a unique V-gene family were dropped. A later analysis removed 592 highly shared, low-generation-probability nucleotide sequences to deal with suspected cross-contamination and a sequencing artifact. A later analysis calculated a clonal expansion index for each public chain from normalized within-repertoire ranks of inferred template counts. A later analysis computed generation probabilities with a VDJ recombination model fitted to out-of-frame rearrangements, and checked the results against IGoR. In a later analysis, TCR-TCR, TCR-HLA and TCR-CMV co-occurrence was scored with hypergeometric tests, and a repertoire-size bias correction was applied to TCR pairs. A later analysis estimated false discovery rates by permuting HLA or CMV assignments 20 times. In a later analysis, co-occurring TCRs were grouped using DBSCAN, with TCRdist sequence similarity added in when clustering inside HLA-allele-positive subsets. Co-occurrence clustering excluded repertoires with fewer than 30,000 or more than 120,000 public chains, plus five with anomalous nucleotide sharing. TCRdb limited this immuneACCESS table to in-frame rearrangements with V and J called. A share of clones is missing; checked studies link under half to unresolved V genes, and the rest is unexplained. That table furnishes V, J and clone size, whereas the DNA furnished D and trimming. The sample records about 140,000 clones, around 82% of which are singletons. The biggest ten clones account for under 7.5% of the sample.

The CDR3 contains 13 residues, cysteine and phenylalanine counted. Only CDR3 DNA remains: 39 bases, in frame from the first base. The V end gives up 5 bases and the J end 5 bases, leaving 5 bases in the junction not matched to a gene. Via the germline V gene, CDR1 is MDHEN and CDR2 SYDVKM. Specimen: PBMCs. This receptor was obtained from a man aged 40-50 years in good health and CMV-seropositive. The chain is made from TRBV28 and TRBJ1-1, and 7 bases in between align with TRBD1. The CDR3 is CASSTQGGTEAFF. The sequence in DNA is TGTGCCAGCAGTACTCAGGGGGGTACTGAAGCTTTCTTT.